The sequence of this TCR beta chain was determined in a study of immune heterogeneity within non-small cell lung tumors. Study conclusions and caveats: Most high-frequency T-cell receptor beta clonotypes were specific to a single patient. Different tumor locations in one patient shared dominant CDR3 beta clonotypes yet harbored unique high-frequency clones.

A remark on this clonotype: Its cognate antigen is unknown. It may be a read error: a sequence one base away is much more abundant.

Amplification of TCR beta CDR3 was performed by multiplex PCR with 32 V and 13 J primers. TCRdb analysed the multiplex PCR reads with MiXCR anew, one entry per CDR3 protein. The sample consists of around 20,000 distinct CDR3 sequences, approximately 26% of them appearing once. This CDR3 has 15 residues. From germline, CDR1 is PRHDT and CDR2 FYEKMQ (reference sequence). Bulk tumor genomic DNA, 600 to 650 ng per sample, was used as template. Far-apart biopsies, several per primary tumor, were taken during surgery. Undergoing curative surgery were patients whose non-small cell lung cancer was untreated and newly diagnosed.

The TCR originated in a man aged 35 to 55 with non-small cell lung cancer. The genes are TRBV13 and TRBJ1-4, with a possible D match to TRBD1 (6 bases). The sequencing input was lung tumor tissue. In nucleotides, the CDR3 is TGTTCCAGCAGTCAGACAGAGACCCAGGGGGAAAAACTGTTTTTT. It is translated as CSSSQTETQGEKLFF.